One sample yielded the 4 T cell receptor beta chains listed below, sequenced in a study of blood T cells in healthy people across ages. A second PCR of roughly 7 to 11 cycles used a sample-barcoded 5' primer and a J-beta primer mix. Each CDR3 protein gets one entry after TCRdb re-called the 5' RACE reads with MiXCR. The sample shows 1.5 million or so distinct CDR3 sequences, under 55% of them seen only once. The sequenced sample consisted of blood. All receptors derive from a woman aged 18 to 35 in good health.

The chain couples TRBV7-9 to TRBJ1-4; D might be TRBD1 (6 bases). This CDR3 is 16 amino acids long. Deletions cut 5 bases from V and 8 bases from J, with 21 bases between. Germline assignment: CDR1 SEHNR and CDR2 FQNEAQ (reference sequence). CDR3 nucleotide sequence: TGTGCCAGCAGCGCCACAACAGGGAATGGAGCCGAAAAACTGTTTTTT. This codes for CASSATTGNGAEKLFF.

V gene TRBV10-1 combines with J gene TRBJ2-1; D gene unclear. This CDR3 region has 13 residues. V lost 4 bases and J lost 5, with 9 bases in between. Germline V lookup: CDR1 WNHNN, CDR2 SYGVQD (reference sequence). CDR3 in DNA: TGCGCCAGCAGTGGGATCAGGCACAATGAGCAGTTCTTC. The encoded protein is CASSGIRHNEQFF.

The V and J genes are TRBV7-2 and TRBJ2-1, with 12 bases lining up with TRBD2. Germline V gives CDR1 SGHTA, CDR2 FQGNSA. The CDR3 sequence is 14 residues long. V lost 4 bases and J lost 9; bases outside the gene matches: 4. CDR3 DNA: TGTGCCAGCAGCTACAGACTAGCGGGAGCTGAGCAGTTCTTC. This sequence encodes CASSYRLAGAEQFF.

This chain links TRBV5-1 with TRBJ1-1; D gene unclear. Looked up from germline, CDR1 is SGHRS and CDR2 is YFSETQ. The CDR3 consists of 15 residues. The V end lost 0 bases, the J end lost 4 bases, and 13 bases lay between the germline ends. In DNA form, the CDR3 reads TGCGCCAGCAGCTTGGGCCCGAGTCCGACCACTGAAGCTTTCTTT. Its protein product is CASSLGPSPTTEAFF.